This entry concerns a single T cell receptor beta chain. The antigen is undetermined. The data originate from a study of CD8+ T cells in alopecia areata. Following extraction, RNA underwent reverse transcription to cDNA, which served as the sequencing template. Method: immunoSEQ multiplex PCR; TCRdb's copy keeps in-frame clones and lacks some. The sample yields over 70,000 clones, around 60% seen once. The V gene lost 7 bases and the J gene lost 2 bases, with 14 bases spanning the gap. CDR1 and CDR2 from the germline V gene are MNHNY and SVGAGI (reference sequence). CDR3 length equals 14 residues. Treatment: oral pan-JAK inhibitor, 5-10 mg twice daily. Study outcomes and limitations: The study found higher clonality in lesional than normal scalp, especially in alopecia totalis/universalis.

The specimen comprised CD8+ T cells sorted from blood, sampled at week 24, from a patient treated with tofacitinib. This chain connects TRBV6-6 to TRBJ2-5; D is perhaps TRBD2 (5 bases). The receptor was isolated from a human donor with alopecia areata. In DNA form, the CDR3 reads TGTGCCAGCACCGGCCACGGGGTACAAGAGACCCAGTACTTC. As protein: CASTGHGVQETQYF.